The subject of this entry is one TCR beta chain. The target antigen is unknown. The data belong to a study of shared clonotypes between healthy human individuals. Trimming took 4 bases from V and 6 from J, leaving 19 bases between them. The CDR3 is made up of 16 amino acids. Per germline, CDR1 MNHNS and CDR2 SASEGT. Overall study results and limits: When compared with the clonotypes that were shared by all four sorted-subset donors, the non-shared clonotypes turned out to have lower generation probabilities. Deeper or shallower sequencing was expected to change how clonotypes are shared among donors. Larger estimated richness was generally seen in naive subsets than in memory subsets.

Generated by immunoSEQ multiplex PCR, the TCRdb table keeps only in-frame clones and is missing some. This table holds approximately 980,000 clones, 70% to 85% found once. Sequencing used memory CD4+ T cells sorted from blood. Subset indicated: CD45RA-negative fraction. The chain couples TRBV6-1 to TRBJ2-1, with D possibly TRBD1 on 6 matching bases. This sequence was found in a man between 18 and 35 years old in good health. CDR3 coding DNA: TGTGCCAGCAGTGCCCTTCGAGGGGGTGCCGGCAATGAGCAGTTCTTC. The encoded protein is CASSALRGGAGNEQFF.